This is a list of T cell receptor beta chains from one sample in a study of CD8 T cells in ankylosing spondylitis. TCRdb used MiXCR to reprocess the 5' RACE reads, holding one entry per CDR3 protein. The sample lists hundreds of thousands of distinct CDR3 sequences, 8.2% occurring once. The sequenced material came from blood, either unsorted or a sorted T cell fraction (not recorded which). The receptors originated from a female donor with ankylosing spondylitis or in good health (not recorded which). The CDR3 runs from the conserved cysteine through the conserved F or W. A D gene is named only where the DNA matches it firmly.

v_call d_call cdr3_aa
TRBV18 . CASSPRGTGSADTQYF
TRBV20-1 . CSALDRGAMGEAFF
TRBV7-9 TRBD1 CASSAEDRAGNTIYF
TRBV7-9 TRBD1 CASSLGDRGSGELFF
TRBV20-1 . CCARGVSRGWQETQYF
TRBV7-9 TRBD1 CASSLVPGGEQYF
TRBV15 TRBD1 CATSLRDRLANEQFF
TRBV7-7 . CASSLGPDTEAFF
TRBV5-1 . CASSLAPGDYGYTF
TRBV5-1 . CASSLSGAPYEQYF
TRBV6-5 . CASSLGGAGNTIYF
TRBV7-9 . CASSLGALTSTDTQYF
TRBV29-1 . CSGEGHKHEQYF
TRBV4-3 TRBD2 CASSQDEIAGYGTDTQYF
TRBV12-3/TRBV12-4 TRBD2 CASSSYQSTSGSAYEQYF
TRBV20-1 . CSVALGGNQPQHF
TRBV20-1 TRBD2 CSASPGTSGPYEQYF
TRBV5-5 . CASSSLGPHEQYF
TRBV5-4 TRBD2 CASSLSGGWEQFF
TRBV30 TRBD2 CAWSGGLAGTEQYF
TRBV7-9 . CASSRTLNTGELFF
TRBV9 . CASQQGSYNSPLHF
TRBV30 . CAWSVPRGRAGANVLTF
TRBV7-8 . CASSLARAGEHEQFF
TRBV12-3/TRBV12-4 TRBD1 CASSRQLGQGAYEQYF
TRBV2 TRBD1 CASSGRGQIKYFTYNEQFF
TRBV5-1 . CASSLVLGANTEAFF
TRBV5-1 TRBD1 CASSFIGTGIWSTDTQYF
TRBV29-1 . CSVDGGADLNEQFF
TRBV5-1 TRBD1 CASSSGQGDKTQYF
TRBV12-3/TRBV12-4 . CASSLLGAEGYTF